This entry lists 16 T cell receptor beta chains sequenced from one sample in a study of blood T cell repertoires in COVID-19. The protocol was immunoSEQ multiplex PCR, while the TCRdb copy is restricted to in-frame clones and leaves out a portion. The sample has about 120,000 clones, 82% seen once. The source material was peripheral blood. The source is a woman in her 70s with acute or convalescent COVID-19.

The chain carries TRBV6-1 and TRBJ1-2; D unclear. The CDR3 is 15 residues long. Germline CDR1 reads MNHNS; CDR2 reads SASEGT. V was pared by 1 base and J by 8 bases, with 17 bases between. The CDR3 DNA reads as TGTGCCAGCAGTGAAGTGGTTGGCCCTGCGGGGGGCTACACCTTC. Translation: CASSEVVGPAGGYTF.

This clone was seen a single time. J is TRBJ2-5 and V is TRBV11-3; weak D call: TRBD1 (5 bases). V lost 1 base and J 5 bases, leaving 11 bases between the germline ends. The CDR3 spans 14 residues. Per germline, CDR1 SGHNT and CDR2 YENEEA. CDR3 residues: CASSLAYRLETQYF. The CDR3 nucleotides read TGTGCCAGCAGCTTAGCCTACAGGCTTGAGACCCAGTACTTC. The complete variable domain, with remaining parts taken from reference TRBV11-3 and TRBJ2-5, reads EAGVVQSPRYKIIEKKQPVAFWCNPISGHNTLYWYLQNLGQGPELLIRYENEEAVDDSQLPKDRFSAERLKGVDSTLKIQPAELGDSAVYLCASSLAYRLETQYFGPGTRLLVL.

The V and J genes are TRBV7-9 and TRBJ2-1; 8 nucleotides match TRBD1. J was trimmed by 2 bases and V by 5 bases; bases with no gene match: 8. The CDR3 has 16 residues. Germline CDR1 reads SEHNR; CDR2 reads FQNEAQ (reference sequence). The DNA for the CDR3 is TGTGCCAGCAGCCTGCAGACAGGGGCCACCTACAATGAGCAGTTCTTC. This translates into CASSLQTGATYNEQFF. The variable domain in full, with the rest retrieved from reference TRBV7-9 and TRBJ2-1, is DTGVSQNPRHKITKRGQNVTFRCDPISEHNRLYWYRQTLGQGPEFLTYFQNEAQLEKSRLLSDRFSAERPKGSFSTLEIQRTEQGDSAMYLCASSLQTGATYNEQFFGPGTRLTVL.

This chain uses TRBV6-2 or TRBV6-3 with TRBJ2-7, with 11 bases lining up with TRBD2. The CDR3 length is 15 residues. Trimming cost V 6 bases and J 1 base; bases outside gene matches: 5. The germline gives CDR1 MNHEY, CDR2 SVGEGT. The CDR3 is CASSYTSGSSYEQYF. In DNA, the CDR3 is TGTGCCAGCAGCTATACTAGCGGGAGTTCCTACGAGCAGTACTTC.

The genes are TRBV4-2 and TRBJ2-2; D not certain. Germline lookup yields CDR1 LGHNA and CDR2 YNFKEQ. V was shortened by 3 bases and J by 2 bases, with 13 bases between the two germline ends. This CDR3 is built from 16 residues. This CDR3 reads CASSQEPTVNTGELFF. CDR3 sequence (DNA): TGTGCCAGCAGCCAGGAACCTACAGTTAACACCGGGGAGCTGTTTTTT.

The chain has TRBV10-3 and TRBJ1-2, with D possibly being TRBD1 (6 bases). The germline V gene has CDR1 ENHRY and CDR2 SYGVKD. CDR3 length equals 12 residues. V shed 6 bases and J shed 4 bases, with 9 bases lying between them. DNA of the CDR3: TGTGCCATCAGCAGGGGTGGCTATGGCTACACCTTC. The encoded protein is CAISRGGYGYTF.

The V and J genes are TRBV7-2 and TRBJ1-1, with D perhaps TRBD1 (6 bases). Germline CDR1 reads SGHTA; CDR2 reads FQGNSA. Trimming took off 4 bases at V and 4 bases at J, with 13 bases between the two ends. The CDR3 is 14 residues long. CDR3 sequence: CASSWVGGGTEAFF. As DNA, the CDR3 is TGTGCCAGCAGCTGGGTAGGGGGGGGCACTGAAGCTTTCTTT.

The V call is TRBV24-1, the J call TRBJ1-2, with D possibly being TRBD1 (5 bases). The V gene lost 5 bases and the J gene lost 8 bases, with 14 bases spanning the gap. The germline gives CDR1 KGHDR, CDR2 SFDVKD. The CDR3 consists of 13 residues. This CDR3 is CATSATSSGGYTF. Written as DNA, the CDR3 is TGTGCCACCAGTGCGACCTCTTCAGGGGGCTACACCTTC.

V is TRBV29-1 and J is TRBJ1-3; D gene uncertain. The CDR3 loop spans 13 amino acids. The V end was cut by 6 bases, the J end by 1 base, with 10 bases between. Germline V gives CDR1 SQVTM, CDR2 ANQGSEA. CDR3 nucleotide sequence: TGCAGCGTCTCCATGGCTTCTGGAAACACCATATATTTT. Translation gives CSVSMASGNTIYF.

The chain combines TRBV18 with TRBJ1-5; 11 bases align to TRBD1. Germline V gene sequence: CDR1 KGHSH, CDR2 LQKENI. The CDR3 runs 15 residues. V was pared by 6 bases and J by 6 bases, with 7 bases of the junction left unmatched. CDR3 protein: CASSPGQGVVQPQHF. In DNA, the CDR3 is TGTGCCAGCTCGCCGGGACAGGGGGTCGTTCAGCCCCAGCATTTT.

A few counts support this clone. The genes are TRBV4-3 and TRBJ1-6; 7 positions agree with TRBD1. Germline CDR1 is LGHNA and CDR2 is YSLEER. The junction had 9 bases not matched to a gene; V was cut back by 4 bases and J by 6 bases. The CDR3 covers 16 residues. CDR3 nucleotides: TGCGCCAGCAGCCTTATGACAGGGATGGGTAATTCACCCCTCCACTTT. It translates to CASSLMTGMGNSPLHF.

This clone was seen only once. DNA for the CDR3: TGTGCCAGCAGCCCTATTCCAGGGAACACTGAAGCTTTCTTT. Translation gives CASSPIPGNTEAFF. The chain carries TRBV11-3 and TRBJ1-1, with D uncertain. V was pared by 5 bases and J by 1 base, with 11 bases between. Germline loops: CDR1 SGHNT, CDR2 YENEEA. The CDR3 runs to 14 residues. The full variable domain, its missing parts supplied by reference TRBV11-3 and TRBJ1-1, is EAGVVQSPRYKIIEKKQPVAFWCNPISGHNTLYWYLQNLGQGPELLIRYENEEAVDDSQLPKDRFSAERLKGVDSTLKIQPAELGDSAVYLCASSPIPGNTEAFFGQGTRLTVV.

The gene calls are TRBV30 and TRBJ1-2, with 9 bases aligning to TRBD1. The CDR3 has 14 residues. V lost 3 bases, J lost 7 bases, and 9 bases stayed unmatched. Germline assignment: CDR1 GTSNPN and CDR2 SVGIG (reference sequence). The CDR3 bases are TGTGCCTGGAGCCCTCCAGGGACAGGGAGTGGCTACACCTTC. As protein: CAWSPPGTGSGYTF.

V gene TRBV7-2 combines with J gene TRBJ1-1; D is unresolved. The CDR3 is 13 residues long. CDR1 and CDR2 (germline): SGHTA, FQGNSA. V lost 4 bases, J lost 6 bases, and 12 bases lay in between. The chain's CDR3 is CASSSGRVPEAFF. The CDR3 bases are TGTGCCAGCAGCTCTGGGAGGGTACCTGAAGCTTTCTTT. Using reference TRBV7-2 and TRBJ1-1 for the parts outside the CDR3, the full variable domain is GAGVSQSPSNKVTEKGKDVELRCDPISGHTALYWYRQSLGQGLEFLIYFQGNSAPDKSGLPSDRFSAERTGGSVSTLTIQRTQQEDSAVYLCASSSGRVPEAFFGQGTRLTVV.

The rearrangement links TRBV2 to TRBJ2-2; 9 nucleotides agree with TRBD1. Per germline, CDR1 SNHLY and CDR2 FYNNEI. With V trimmed by 4 bases and J by 6 bases, 3 bases remained unmatched. The CDR3 is made up of 14 amino acids. The CDR3 spells CASSGTGDPGELFF. DNA for the CDR3: TGTGCCAGCAGTGGGACAGGGGATCCCGGGGAGCTGTTTTTT.

The chain links TRBV12-3 or TRBV12-4 to TRBJ2-1; D is uncertain. V was cut by 8 bases and J by 6 bases, with 11 bases left in between. This CDR3 region has 12 residues. CDR3 in DNA: TGTGCCAGCTCCGGTCTCGGCAATGAGCAGTTCTTC. Encoded protein: CASSGLGNEQFF.